This T cell receptor (beta chain) appears in the sequencing data of a study of cytomegalovirus exposure and HLA in healthy donors. A word on this clone: Its cognate antigen is unknown.

General study findings and limits: TRBV6-2, TRBV6-3 and other indistinguishable V segments were excluded. Specificity of a few CMV-associated chains for CMV antigens was verified in vitro. V- and J-gene trimming in TCR beta was tied to a missense DCLRE1C variant by an analysis performed later.

Primers for the PCR totalled 60 Vbeta and 13 Jbeta. Here immunoSEQ multiplex PCR was the method, and the copy in TCRdb shows in-frame clones only, minus some. Its table records about 96,000 clones. Though probably carrying unrecorded immune exposures, donors were nominally healthy at sampling. The length of the CDR3 is 15 residues. Germline CDR1 SGHVS, CDR2 FQNEAQ. V lost 1 base, J lost 8 bases, and 6 bases stayed unmatched. This clonotype originated in a woman younger than 45 in good health and CMV-seronegative. The sample comprised PBMCs. The V gene is TRBV7-8, the J gene TRBJ1-2; TRBD1 aligns across 11 bases. The CDR3 loop is CASSLGDRGKGGYTF. The CDR3 DNA reads TGTGCCAGCAGCTTAGGGGACAGGGGGAAAGGCGGCTACACCTTC.